A single sample gave rise to the 3 T cell receptor beta chains below, sequenced in a study of cytomegalovirus exposure and HLA in healthy donors (dated by TCRdb to about 2017). Libraries were constructed by the immunoSEQ multiplex PCR assay. TCRdb took this table from immuneACCESS and kept in-frame rearrangements with V and J called. Such tables lack part of the clones; where checked against another copy, unresolved V genes explain under half of the gap, and the rest is unexplained. This sample has about 150,000 clones in its table, and roughly 89% of those were observed once. The ten largest clones capture over 9% of the sample. The sequenced material came from PBMCs. These TCRs come from a woman between 18 and 29 years old in good health and CMV-seropositive.

This clone was detected only once. The genes are TRBV10-2 and TRBJ2-5, with 11 bases lining up with TRBD2. V lost 8 bases, J lost 2 bases, and 1 base stayed unmatched. Germline CDR1 reads WSHSY; CDR2 reads SAAADI. The CDR3 sequence is 13 residues long. The CDR3 DNA is TGCGCCAGCGTAGCGGGGGGGCAAGAGACCCAGTACTTC. It encodes CASVAGGQETQYF.

The chain carries TRBV2 and TRBJ1-5, with D maybe TRBD1 (5 bases). There are 12 residues in the CDR3. V shed 3 bases and J shed 6 bases, with 6 bases lying between them. Germline V gives CDR1 SNHLY, CDR2 FYNNEI. The CDR3 loop reads CASSDGGQPQHF. The CDR3, as DNA: TGTGCCAGCAGTGACGGGGGTCAGCCCCAGCATTTT.

The chain employs TRBV6-6 and TRBJ1-5; 9 bases agree with TRBD1. J lost 4 bases, V lost 0 bases, and 4 bases had no gene match. CDR1 is MNHNY, CDR2 SVGAGI, per germline (reference sequence). The CDR3 contains 16 residues. The CDR3 reads CASSYSTTGGNQPQHF. CDR3 sequence (DNA): TGTGCCAGCAGTTACTCCACGACAGGGGGGAATCAGCCCCAGCATTTT.